This record looks at one T cell receptor (beta chain) sequence and its context. This clonotype was observed a handful of times. Its specific antigen is unknown. Base qualities are not recorded, but no much larger clone differs from it by a single base. These data originate in a study of T cells in Graves' hyperthyroidism and ophthalmopathy (dated by TCRdb to between 2018 and 2021). General notes on the study: Peripheral blood samples were taken at initial diagnosis, before any treatment was given. To identify TCR V-J signatures that set the groups apart, the researchers used a discovery cohort of approximately 98 patients, made up of approximately 43 with Graves' ophthalmopathy and approximately 57 with stable Graves' hyperthyroidism. The paper reports TCR Vbeta CDR3 sequencing of approximately 140 peripheral blood samples: under 45 ophthalmopathy, approximately 74 hyperthyroidism and approximately 17 progressor patients. For training and testing, the 100 or so patients in the discovery cohort were randomly divided in a 7:3 ratio. Whether ophthalmopathy could be predicted prospectively was tested in an independent validation cohort made up of under 20 hyperthyroidism patients plus 17 patients who later progressed to ophthalmopathy. Thyroid tissue and blood T-cell repertoires from several Graves' hyperthyroidism patients were also compared in the study. Once sampling was done, hyperthyroidism patients were given methimazole at a starting dose of 30 mg daily, whereas ophthalmopathy patients were given high-dose intravenous methylprednisolone.

Amplification of TCR beta CDR3 regions was carried out from RNA transcripts. For the first round of RT-PCR on the TCR CDR3, the HTBI primer set was used together with the Qiagen OneStep RT-PCR kit. The libraries were constructed in a second round of multiplex PCR and then size-selected and purified. Sequencing of the libraries was done on an Illumina HiSeq2000 using paired-end 100 bp reads. Turning to the authors' computational methods: Raw data were processed with SOAPnuke, discarding reads with adapters, uncalled bases, mean Phred below 15, or no exact constant-primer or identifier match. COPE v1.2.5 was used to merge high-quality paired reads, and clonotypes were defined as unique nucleotide sequences. MiTCR v1.1 was used to align the clonotypes against IMGT TRBV, TRBD and TRBJ reference segments. The analysis included only V-J combinations with a frequency above 0.0001, which together covered more than 99% of the repertoires. The TCS score was defined as the ratio of F50 (clonal expansion) to E x V (chaos), calculated using BLOSUM62-based TCRdist between CDR3 peptides within each V-J. Welch's t-statistics and random forest reduced 500 to 650 V-J features to fewer than 15, which were used in a naive Bayes classifier (R e1071). TCRdb passed the public sequencing reads through fastp at Q25 and MiXCR, retaining productive beta sequences. Here each entry gathers all rows of one CDR3 protein and keeps the most common genes and DNA. These V and J calls are TCRdb output, not the study's own analysis. The sample table records approximately 380,000 distinct CDR3 sequences; about 18% of these occur just once. The ten largest clones take up less than 45% of the sample.

Ophthalmopathy patients had moderately to severely active disease, Clinical Activity Score of at least 3, NOSPECS grade of at least 4, and duration under 3 months. Patients with uncontrolled infections, other autoimmune diseases, pregnancy or lactation were excluded. Diagnoses were established on the basis of clinical symptoms, serum thyroxine and TRAb, thyroid ultrasound, and orbital computed tomography. Ficoll-Paque density gradient centrifugation was used to isolate PBMCs from approximately 10 ml of fresh peripheral blood. Total RNA was extracted with Trizol reagent, and quality was checked on an Agilent 2100 Bioanalyzer. Findings and caveats that apply to the study as a whole: Most expanded thyroid clonotypes (frequency above 0.001) were also detected in blood, suggesting blood repertoires may reflect thyroid immune responses. No statistical method was used to set the sample size in advance, and investigators knew the group allocation. In validation, the model predicted progression to ophthalmopathy a median of about 6 months before onset, with roughly 70% sensitivity and just under 75% specificity. A 13 V-J signature model separated ophthalmopathy from stable hyperthyroidism, with around 90% sensitivity and roughly 81% specificity in cross-validation and 80%/75% in testing.

The clonotype comes from a man younger than 35 with Graves' ophthalmopathy. The sequencing sample was made of blood.

The bases are TGCGCCAGCAGCTTGGACACAGGAAACACCATATATTTT. This yields the protein CASSLDTGNTIYF. The chain is encoded by TRBV5-1 joined to TRBJ1-3; no D segment can be confidently identified. As encoded in the germline V gene, CDR1 is SGHRS while CDR2 is YFSETQ. The CDR3 has 13 amino acids, counting the end cysteine and phenylalanine. Only CDR3 DNA is held: 39 bases, read in frame from base 1. V loses 0 bases, J loses 4 bases, and the germline ends lie 5 bases apart.